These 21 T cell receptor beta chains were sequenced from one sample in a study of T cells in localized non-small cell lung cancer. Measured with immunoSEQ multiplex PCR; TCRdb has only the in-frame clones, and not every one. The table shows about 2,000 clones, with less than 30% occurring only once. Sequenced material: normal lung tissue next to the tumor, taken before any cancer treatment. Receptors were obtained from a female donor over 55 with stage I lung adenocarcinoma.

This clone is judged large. CDR3 region: CASSIHSGGADTQYF. CDR3 sequence (DNA): TGTGCCAGCAGCATACACTCCGGGGGGGCAGATACGCAGTATTTT. The rearrangement joins TRBV11-3 to TRBJ2-3; 8 bases agree with TRBD2. Losses at the gene ends were 5 bases for V and 4 bases for J; bases not matched to a gene: 8. Germline V gene lookup returns CDR1 SGHNT and CDR2 YENEEA. The CDR3 loop spans 15 amino acids. Based on the CDR3 plus reference TRBV11-3 and TRBJ2-3, the full variable domain is EAGVVQSPRYKIIEKKQPVAFWCNPISGHNTLYWYLQNLGQGPELLIRYENEEAVDDSQLPKDRFSAERLKGVDSTLKIQPAELGDSAVYLCASSIHSGGADTQYFGPGTRLTVL.

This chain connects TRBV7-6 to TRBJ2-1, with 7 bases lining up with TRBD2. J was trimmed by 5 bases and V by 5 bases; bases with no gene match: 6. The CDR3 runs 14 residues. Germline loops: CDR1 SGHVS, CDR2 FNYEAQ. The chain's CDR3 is CASSPAGGNNEQFF. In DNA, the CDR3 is TGTGCCAGCAGCCCCGCCGGGGGGAACAATGAGCAGTTCTTC.

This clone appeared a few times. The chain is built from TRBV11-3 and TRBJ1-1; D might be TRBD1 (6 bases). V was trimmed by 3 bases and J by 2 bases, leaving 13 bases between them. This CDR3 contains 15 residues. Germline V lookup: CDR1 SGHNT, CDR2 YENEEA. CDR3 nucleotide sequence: TGTGCCAGCAGCTTGAAACCAGGGGTAAACACTGAAGCTTTCTTT. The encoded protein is CASSLKPGVNTEAFF.

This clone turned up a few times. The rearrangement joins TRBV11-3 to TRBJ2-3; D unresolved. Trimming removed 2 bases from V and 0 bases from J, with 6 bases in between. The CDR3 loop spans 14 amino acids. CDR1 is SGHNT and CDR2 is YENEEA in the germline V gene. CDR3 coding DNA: TGTGCCAGCAGCTTATTGGCTAGCACAGATACGCAGTATTTT. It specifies CASSLLASTDTQYF. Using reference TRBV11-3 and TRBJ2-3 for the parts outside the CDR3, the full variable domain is EAGVVQSPRYKIIEKKQPVAFWCNPISGHNTLYWYLQNLGQGPELLIRYENEEAVDDSQLPKDRFSAERLKGVDSTLKIQPAELGDSAVYLCASSLLASTDTQYFGPGTRLTVL.

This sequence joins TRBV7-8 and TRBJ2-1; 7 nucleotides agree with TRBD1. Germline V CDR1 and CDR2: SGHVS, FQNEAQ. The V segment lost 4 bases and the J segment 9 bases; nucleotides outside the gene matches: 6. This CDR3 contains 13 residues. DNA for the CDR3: TGTGCCAGCAGCTCAACAGGGGTGGGTGAGCAGTTCTTC. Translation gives CASSSTGVGEQFF. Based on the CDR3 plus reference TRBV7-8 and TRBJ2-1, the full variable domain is GAGVSQSPRYKVAKRGQDVALRCDPISGHVSLFWYQQALGQGPEFLTYFQNEAQLDKSGLPSDRFFAERPEGSVSTLKIQRTQQEDSAVYLCASSSTGVGEQFFGPGTRLTVL.

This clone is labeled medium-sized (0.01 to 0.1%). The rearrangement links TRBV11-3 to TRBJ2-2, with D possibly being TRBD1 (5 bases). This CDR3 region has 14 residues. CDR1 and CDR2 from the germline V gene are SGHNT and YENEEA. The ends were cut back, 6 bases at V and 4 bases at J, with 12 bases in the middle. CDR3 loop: CASSKGQVTGELFF. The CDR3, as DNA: TGTGCCAGCAGTAAGGGGCAGGTCACCGGGGAGCTGTTTTTT.

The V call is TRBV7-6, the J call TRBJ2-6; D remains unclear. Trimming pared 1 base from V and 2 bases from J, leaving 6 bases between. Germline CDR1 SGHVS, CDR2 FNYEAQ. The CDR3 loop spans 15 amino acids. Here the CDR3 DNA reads TGTGCCAGCAGCTTAGGTCTACCTGGGGCCAACGTCCTGACTTTC. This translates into CASSLGLPGANVLTF.

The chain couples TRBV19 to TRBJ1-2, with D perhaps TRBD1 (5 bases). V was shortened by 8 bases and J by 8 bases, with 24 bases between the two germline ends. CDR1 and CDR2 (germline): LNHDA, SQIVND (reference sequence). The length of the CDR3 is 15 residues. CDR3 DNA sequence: TGTGCCAGTTCCTCCCCCGGGACGAGGCGCCTGGGCTACACCTTC. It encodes CASSSPGTRRLGYTF.

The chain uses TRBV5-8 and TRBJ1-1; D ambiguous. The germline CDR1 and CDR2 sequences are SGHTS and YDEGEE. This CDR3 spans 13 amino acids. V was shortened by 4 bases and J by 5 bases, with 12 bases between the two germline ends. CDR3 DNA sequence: TGTGCCAGCAGCCCTAGGGTGTATACTGAAGCTTTCTTT. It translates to CASSPRVYTEAFF.

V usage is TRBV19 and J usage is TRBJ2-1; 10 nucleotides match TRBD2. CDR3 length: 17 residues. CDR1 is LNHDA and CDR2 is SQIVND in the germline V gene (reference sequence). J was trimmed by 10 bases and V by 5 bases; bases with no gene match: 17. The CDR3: CASSPRRGGLAFSEQFF. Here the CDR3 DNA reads TGTGCCAGTAGTCCCCGGCGGGGGGGACTAGCGTTTTCGGAGCAGTTCTTC.

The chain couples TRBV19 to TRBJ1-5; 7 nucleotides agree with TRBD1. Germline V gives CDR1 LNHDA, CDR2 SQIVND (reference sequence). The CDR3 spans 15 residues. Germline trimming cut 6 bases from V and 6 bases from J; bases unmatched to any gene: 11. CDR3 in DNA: TGTGCCAGTAGCCCAACTGACAGGGCGGTTCAGCCCCAGCATTTT. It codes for CASSPTDRAVQPQHF.

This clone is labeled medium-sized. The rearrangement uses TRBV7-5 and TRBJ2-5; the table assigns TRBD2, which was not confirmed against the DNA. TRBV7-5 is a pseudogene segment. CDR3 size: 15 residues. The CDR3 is CASSLSGKVGETQYF. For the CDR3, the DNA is TGTGCCAGCAGCTTAAGCGGGAAGGTCGGGGAGACCCAGTACTTC.

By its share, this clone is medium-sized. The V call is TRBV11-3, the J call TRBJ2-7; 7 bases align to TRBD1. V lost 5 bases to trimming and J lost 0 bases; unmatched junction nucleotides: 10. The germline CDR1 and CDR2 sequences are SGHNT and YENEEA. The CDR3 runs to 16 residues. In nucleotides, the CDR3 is TGTGCCAGCAGCCCTCAAACCGGGACAGTCTCCTACGAGCAGTACTTC. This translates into CASSPQTGTVSYEQYF.

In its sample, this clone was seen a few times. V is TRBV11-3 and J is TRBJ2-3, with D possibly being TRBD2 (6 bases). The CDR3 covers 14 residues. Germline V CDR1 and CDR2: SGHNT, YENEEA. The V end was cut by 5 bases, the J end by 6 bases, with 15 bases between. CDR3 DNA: TGTGCCAGCAGCCTGGGACTGTCGTTGGATACGCAGTATTTT. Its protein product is CASSLGLSLDTQYF.

CDR3 region: CASWKDSVYNSPLHF. The CDR3 DNA follows: TGTGCCAGCTGGAAGGACAGCGTTTATAATTCACCCCTCCACTTT. The chain carries TRBV12-5 and TRBJ1-6, with a tentative D call TRBD1 (6 bases). Per the germline V gene, CDR1 is LGHNT and CDR2 is FRNRAP. This CDR3 contains 15 residues.

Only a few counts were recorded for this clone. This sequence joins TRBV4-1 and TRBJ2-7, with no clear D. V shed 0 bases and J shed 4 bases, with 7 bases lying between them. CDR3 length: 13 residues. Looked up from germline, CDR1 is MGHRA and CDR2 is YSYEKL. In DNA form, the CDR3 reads TGCGCCAGCAGCCAAGACAGAGATTACGAGCAGTACTTC. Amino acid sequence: CASSQDRDYEQYF.

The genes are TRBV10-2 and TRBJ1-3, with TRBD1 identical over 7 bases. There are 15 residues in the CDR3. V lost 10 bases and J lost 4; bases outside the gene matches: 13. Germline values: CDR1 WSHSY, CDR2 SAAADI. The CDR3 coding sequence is TGCGCCACCAAAAAAGAAGGGGGCCCAGGAAACACCATATATTTT. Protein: CATKKEGGPGNTIYF.

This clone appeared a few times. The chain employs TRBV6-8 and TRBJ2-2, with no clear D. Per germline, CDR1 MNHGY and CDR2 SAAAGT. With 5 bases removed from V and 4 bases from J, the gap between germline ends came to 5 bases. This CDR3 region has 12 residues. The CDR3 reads CASSRTTGELFF. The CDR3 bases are TGTGCCAGCAGTCGGACCACCGGGGAGCTGTTTTTT.

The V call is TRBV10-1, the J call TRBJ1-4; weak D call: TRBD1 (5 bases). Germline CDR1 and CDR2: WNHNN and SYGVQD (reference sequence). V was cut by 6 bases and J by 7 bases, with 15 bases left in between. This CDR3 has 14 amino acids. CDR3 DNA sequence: TGCGCCAGCAGGGGGGGGAAAGTGCCTGAAAAACTGTTTTTT. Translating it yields CASRGGKVPEKLFF.

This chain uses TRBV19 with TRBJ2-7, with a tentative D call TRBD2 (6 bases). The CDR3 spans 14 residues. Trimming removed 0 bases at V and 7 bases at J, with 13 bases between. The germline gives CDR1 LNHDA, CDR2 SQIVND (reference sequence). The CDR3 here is CASSIETGEGEQYF. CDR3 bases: TGTGCCAGTAGTATAGAAACGGGAGAAGGGGAGCAGTACTTC.

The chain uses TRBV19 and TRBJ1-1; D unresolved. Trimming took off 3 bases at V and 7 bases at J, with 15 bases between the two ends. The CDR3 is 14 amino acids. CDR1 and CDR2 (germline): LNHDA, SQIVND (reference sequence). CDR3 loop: CASSIPPPLGEAFF. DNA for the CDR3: TGTGCCAGTAGTATTCCCCCTCCCCTTGGTGAAGCTTTCTTT.